This TCR beta chain was captured by sequencing in a study of shared clonotypes between healthy human individuals. The unsorted PBMC sample used ten immunoSEQ deep assay plates. Clones were sequenced by immunoSEQ multiplex PCR, and TCRdb holds only the in-frame ones, with some missing. The table includes about 490,000 clones, 76% detected once. Each unsorted sample relied on roughly 82 million PBMCs as its source of genomic DNA. Germline CDR1 reads LGHNT; CDR2 reads FRNRAP. This CDR3 is built from 14 residues. Trimming left V 5 bases short and J 2 bases short, with 12 bases between. Specimen: PBMCs. The receptor's source is a woman in her 40s in good health. Some clones in this sample may be carry-over from other donors' samples. This chain uses TRBV12-5 with TRBJ1-2; D is undetermined. DNA for the CDR3: TGTGCTAGTGGTCCAGGACGGGTAAACTATGGCTACACCTTC. It encodes CASGPGRVNYGYTF.